These 31 T cell receptor beta chains were sequenced from one sample in a study of neurological immune-mediated disorders. TCRdb itself ran the 5' RACE reads through MiXCR, one entry per CDR3 protein. The table includes about 48,000 distinct CDR3 sequences, roughly 25% detected once. Sequenced sample: PBMCs. The receptor source for this set is a woman in her seventies in good health.

The rearrangement uses TRBV7-2 and TRBJ2-1; the D gene is possibly TRBD2 (6 bases). Trimming took 9 bases from V and 9 from J, leaving 18 bases between them. This CDR3 spans 13 amino acids. From germline, CDR1 is SGHTA and CDR2 FQGNSA. The CDR3 is CASIVRERGEQFF. The CDR3 DNA is TGTGCCAGTATCGTGCGGGAACGGGGTGAGCAGTTCTTC.

The sample holds many counts of this clonotype. V gene TRBV7-3 combines with J gene TRBJ2-1; possibly TRBD2 for D (6 bases). The CDR3 runs 13 residues. Germline CDR1 SGHTA, CDR2 FQGTGA. V was clipped by 5 bases and J by 1 base, with 6 bases between them. In nucleotides, the CDR3 is TGTGCCAGCAGCGCGGGGTCCTACAATGAGCAGTTCTTC. Translating it yields CASSAGSYNEQFF.

Many counts were recorded for this clonotype. The CDR3 spells CASKLDGVGFVEQYF. The CDR3, as DNA: TGTGCCAGCAAGTTGGACGGCGTGGGGTTTGTCGAGCAGTACTTC. The chain has TRBV5-5 and TRBJ2-7; D is unclear. CDR3 length equals 15 residues. Germline CDR1 reads SGHKS; CDR2 reads YYEKEE (reference sequence). V was cut by 6 bases and J by 6 bases, with 22 bases left in between.

The CDR3 DNA sequence: TGCAGCGTAGCGGGGGGCTCCTACAATGAGCAGTTCTTC. This gives the protein CSVAGGSYNEQFF. This chain connects TRBV29-1 to TRBJ2-1; 9 positions agree with TRBD2. The CDR3 totals 13 residues. The junction had 0 bases not matched to a gene; V was cut back by 6 bases and J by 0 bases. The V gene's germline CDR1 is SQVTM and CDR2 ANQGSEA.

Only one count was recorded for this clonotype. V usage is TRBV28 and J usage is TRBJ2-7; perhaps D is TRBD1 or TRBD2 (5 bases each). V lost 3 bases to trimming and J lost 3 bases, with 18 bases between them. The CDR3 is 16 residues long. Germline loops: CDR1 MDHEN, CDR2 SYDVKM. CDR3 sequence (DNA): TGTGCCAGCAGTTTTAGTGGGGCAAGGGGAGACTACGAGCAGTACTTC. Its protein is CASSFSGARGDYEQYF.

V is TRBV9 and J is TRBJ2-5, with 11 bases aligning to TRBD1. CDR1 is SGDLS and CDR2 is YYNGEE in the germline V gene. J gave up 5 bases and V 4 bases, and 7 bases lay outside the gene matches. The CDR3 loop spans 15 amino acids. The CDR3 is CASSLDRGLSETQYF. The CDR3 DNA sequence: TGTGCCAGCAGCCTGGACAGGGGGCTATCGGAGACCCAGTACTTC.

Only a few counts were recorded for this clonotype. The V and J genes are TRBV5-1 and TRBJ2-5; 7 bases map to TRBD2. The CDR3 sequence is 15 residues long. Germline trimming cut 8 bases from V and 10 bases from J; bases unmatched to any gene: 20. Looked up from germline, CDR1 is SGHRS and CDR2 is YFSETQ. The CDR3 DNA reads TGCGCCAGTACCTCGATGGGGAGCTTTCGGGAGGACCAGTACTTC. Protein sequence: CASTSMGSFREDQYF.

This clonotype was counted many times. The chain employs TRBV20-1 and TRBJ2-2; D is tentatively TRBD1 or TRBD2 (5 bases each). This CDR3 is 14 amino acids long. The V and J ends lost 2 bases and 5 bases respectively, with 12 bases between them. CDR1 is DFQATT, CDR2 SNEGSKA, per germline (reference sequence). The CDR3 DNA follows: TGCAGTGCTAGATCGGGGACGGGTACCGGGGAGCTGTTTTTT. Amino acid sequence: CSARSGTGTGELFF.

This clonotype was seen many times. The rearrangement uses TRBV27 and TRBJ2-3; D gene ambiguous. The germline V gene encodes CDR1 MNHEY and CDR2 SMNVEV (reference sequence). The germline V and J ends were trimmed by 3 bases and 2 bases, with 9 bases remaining between them. The CDR3 extends over 14 amino acids. The CDR3: CASSLMGNTDTQYF. The CDR3 nucleotides read TGTGCCAGCAGTTTGATGGGCAACACAGATACGCAGTATTTT.

This clonotype was recorded at least ten times. J is TRBJ2-6 and V is TRBV6-5; no reliable D call. The germline gives CDR1 MNHEY, CDR2 SVGAGI. The V gene lost 3 bases and the J gene lost 0 bases, with 9 bases spanning the gap. The CDR3 consists of 16 residues. The chain's CDR3 is CASSYFRSSGANVLTF. DNA of the CDR3: TGTGCCAGCAGTTATTTCAGATCCTCTGGGGCCAACGTCCTGACTTTC.

This clonotype was detected ten times or more. CDR3 amino acids: CASSLWGSRTDTQYF. CDR3 coding DNA: TGCGCCAGCAGCTTATGGGGATCCCGCACAGATACGCAGTATTTT. This chain uses TRBV5-1 with TRBJ2-3; no firm D call. CDR3 length: 15 residues. The germline V gene encodes CDR1 SGHRS and CDR2 YFSETQ. V lost 2 bases to trimming and J lost 1 base, with 11 bases between them.

The chain has TRBV4-1 and TRBJ2-3; TRBD1 matches at 8 bases. This CDR3 spans 14 amino acids. CDR1 MGHRA and CDR2 YSYEKL come from the germline V gene. The J segment lost 3 bases and the V segment lost 6 bases, leaving 5 bases of the junction unmatched. The CDR3 region is CASRRTGLTDTQYF. CDR3 DNA: TGCGCCAGCAGAAGGACAGGGTTGACAGATACGCAGTATTTT.

This clonotype was seen at least ten times. This chain connects TRBV5-1 to TRBJ1-1; D is possibly TRBD1 (5 bases). CDR3 length equals 15 residues. Between the trimmed V and J ends, which lost 4 bases and 5 bases, there was a span of 18 bases. The germline gives CDR1 SGHRS, CDR2 YFSETQ. The chain's CDR3 is CASSPAGGSWTEAFF. Here the CDR3 DNA reads TGCGCCAGCAGCCCGGCGGGGGGTTCGTGGACTGAAGCTTTCTTT.

This clonotype is judged medium-sized. The chain is built from TRBV15 and TRBJ1-3; D uncertain. V lost 5 bases and J lost 0, with 11 bases in between. Germline V lookup: CDR1 LNHNV, CDR2 YYDKDF (reference sequence). The CDR3 has 15 amino acids. The CDR3 loop reads CATSWGRGSGNTIYF. CDR3 DNA: TGTGCCACCAGCTGGGGTCGGGGCTCTGGAAACACCATATATTTT.

J is TRBJ2-4 and V is TRBV2; 7 bases are a match to TRBD1. The CDR3 is 17 amino acids. From germline, CDR1 is SNHLY and CDR2 FYNNEI. The V and J ends lost 0 bases and 1 base, in that order; junction bases with no gene match: 6. This chain's CDR3 is CASSEAGQALAKNIQYF. CDR3 bases: TGTGCCAGCAGTGAAGCTGGACAGGCACTGGCCAAAAACATTCAGTACTTC.

Worth noting for this clonotype: A read error may explain this, as a much larger clone is one base away. The chain recombines TRBV7-2 with TRBJ2-1, with TRBD2 identical over 7 bases. The CDR3 extends over 15 amino acids. Trimming removed 4 bases from V and 5 bases from J; junction bases left unmatched: 8. From germline, CDR1 is SGHTA and CDR2 FQGNSA. The CDR3 DNA reads TGTGCCAGCAGCTCAAGCGGGACGGCCGACAATGAGCAGTTCTTC. Its protein product is CASSSSGTADNEQFF.

This clonotype was recorded at least ten times. V is TRBV24-1 and J is TRBJ2-1; D call uncertain. V was shortened by 1 base and J by 8 bases, with 17 bases between the two germline ends. The CDR3 is 16 amino acids. Germline V gene data show CDR1 as KGHDR and CDR2 as SFDVKD. The CDR3 loop is CATSDLGSLTVHEQFF. Here the CDR3 DNA reads TGTGCCACCAGTGATTTAGGCTCTCTGACCGTCCATGAGCAGTTCTTC.

This clonotype was observed a handful of times. The rearrangement joins TRBV18 to TRBJ2-1, with 9 bases identical to TRBD2. This CDR3 has 15 amino acids. J was trimmed by 5 bases and V by 1 base; bases with no gene match: 3. In germline, CDR1 is KGHSH, CDR2 LQKENI. DNA for the CDR3: TGTGCCAGCTCACCACGGACTAGCGCCGACAATGAGCAGTTCTTC. This translates into CASSPRTSADNEQFF.

This clonotype was observed at least ten times. The rearrangement uses TRBV20-1 and TRBJ1-1; a weak D match, TRBD1 (5 bases). The V end lost 6 bases, the J end lost 12 bases, and 20 bases lay between the germline ends. The CDR3 runs 12 residues. CDR1 and CDR2 (germline): DFQATT, SNEGSKA (reference sequence). The CDR3 here is CSASWGTYGTFF. The CDR3 DNA reads as TGCAGTGCGTCTTGGGGGACGTATGGAACTTTCTTT.

This clonotype was found many times. The chain carries TRBV9 and TRBJ2-3; D remains ambiguous. From germline, CDR1 is SGDLS and CDR2 YYNGEE. The CDR3 spans 15 residues. V was shortened by 1 base and J by 0 bases, with 9 bases between the two germline ends. This CDR3 is CASSVSSTSTDTQYF. In DNA, the CDR3 is TGTGCCAGCAGCGTAAGTTCCACTAGCACAGATACGCAGTATTTT.

This clonotype was recorded many times. Here the CDR3 reads CASSYGGTFYSGNTIYF. CDR3 DNA: TGTGCCAGCAGCTACGGAGGGACCTTCTACTCTGGAAACACCATATATTTT. V is TRBV6-2 or TRBV6-3 and J is TRBJ1-3, with D tentatively TRBD1 (5 bases). The ends were cut back, 6 bases at V and 0 bases at J, with 18 bases in the middle. The CDR3 has 17 amino acids. Per the germline V gene, CDR1 is MNHEY and CDR2 is SVGEGT.

This clonotype occurred many times. The chain combines TRBV7-2 with TRBJ2-3; TRBD2 matches at 8 bases. The junction had 0 bases not matched to a gene; V was cut back by 0 bases and J by 4 bases. There are 14 residues in the CDR3. Germline V gene lookup returns CDR1 SGHTA and CDR2 FQGNSA. The DNA for the CDR3 is TGTGCCAGCAGCTTAGCCGGGGGGGCAGATACGCAGTATTTT. Residues: CASSLAGGADTQYF.

There are many counts of this clonotype. The rearrangement uses TRBV28 and TRBJ1-3; D ambiguous. Germline values: CDR1 MDHEN, CDR2 SYDVKM. This CDR3 has 15 amino acids. V shed 6 bases and J shed 2 bases, with 14 bases lying between them. The CDR3 loop reads CASSVGPGAGNTIYF. The CDR3, as DNA: TGTGCCAGCAGCGTCGGACCGGGAGCTGGAAACACCATATATTTT.

This clonotype was detected many times. The chain is built from TRBV5-1 and TRBJ2-3, with unresolved D. Trimming took 4 bases from V and 0 from J, leaving 6 bases between them. The CDR3 extends over 13 amino acids. Per the germline V gene, CDR1 is SGHRS and CDR2 is YFSETQ. CDR3 in amino acids: CASSLSSTDTQYF. For the CDR3, the DNA is TGCGCCAGCAGCCTCTCTAGCACAGATACGCAGTATTTT.

This clonotype was counted many times. The CDR3 is CASSYSAGGGNEQFF. As DNA, the CDR3 is TGTGCCAGCAGTTACTCGGCGGGAGGAGGGAATGAGCAGTTCTTC. The V call is TRBV6-2 or TRBV6-3, the J call TRBJ2-1; TRBD2 matches 8 bases. This CDR3 comprises 15 residues. V lost 0 bases to trimming and J lost 7 bases; unmatched junction nucleotides: 5. Germline V gives CDR1 MNHEY, CDR2 SVGEGT.

This clonotype was observed at least ten times. The V and J genes are TRBV4-2 and TRBJ2-7, with 13 bases matching TRBD2. In germline, CDR1 is LGHNA, CDR2 YNFKEQ. The J segment lost 3 bases and the V segment lost 1 base, leaving 6 bases of the junction unmatched. The CDR3 extends over 17 amino acids. CDR3 in amino acids: CASSQGGLAGDSYEQYF. The CDR3 DNA reads TGTGCCAGCAGCCAAGGAGGACTAGCGGGAGACAGCTACGAGCAGTACTTC.

This clonotype was detected only once. The chain uses TRBV4-2 and TRBJ1-2; TRBD1 is a possible D gene (5 bases). Germline assignment: CDR1 LGHNA and CDR2 YNFKEQ. Trimming pared 4 bases from V and 0 bases from J, leaving 18 bases between. The CDR3 runs to 17 residues. The CDR3 DNA sequence: TGTGCCAGCAGCCCACCTCGGTCTGGGGGAGCTAACTATGGCTACACCTTC. Protein sequence: CASSPPRSGGANYGYTF.

This clonotype was detected ten times or more. The chain employs TRBV6-1 and TRBJ2-5, with 9 bases aligning to TRBD2. With V trimmed by 7 bases and J by 2 bases, 11 bases remained unmatched. CDR3 length: 16 amino acids. The germline V gene encodes CDR1 MNHNS and CDR2 SASEGT. The CDR3 bases are TGTGCCAGCACCGCGTATAGCGGGGGATCGCAAGAGACCCAGTACTTC. This encodes CASTAYSGGSQETQYF.

This clonotype was recorded many times. The rearrangement links TRBV7-9 to TRBJ2-3; TRBD2 agrees at 8 bases. The V segment lost 3 bases and the J segment 5 bases; nucleotides outside the gene matches: 4. CDR1 and CDR2 (germline): SEHNR, FQNEAQ (reference sequence). The CDR3 totals 14 residues. The CDR3 protein is CASSLSGSLDTQYF. The CDR3 DNA reads TGTGCCAGCAGCTTGAGCGGGAGCTTAGATACGCAGTATTTT.

This clonotype was picked up many times. This rearrangement joins TRBV24-1 to TRBJ2-1; TRBD2 agrees at 7 bases. CDR1 is KGHDR and CDR2 is SFDVKD in the germline V gene. The CDR3 has 15 amino acids. J was trimmed by 0 bases and V by 5 bases; bases with no gene match: 3. This chain's CDR3 is CATSGGEGSYNEQFF. CDR3 coding DNA: TGTGCCACCAGTGGGGGGGAGGGCTCCTACAATGAGCAGTTCTTC.

This clonotype was observed at least ten times. The V call is TRBV10-3, the J call TRBJ2-3; TRBD1 matches at 8 bases. CDR3 size: 13 residues. Germline V gene data show CDR1 as ENHRY and CDR2 as SYGVKD. J lost 5 bases, V lost 6 bases, and 4 bases had no gene match. CDR3 sequence reads: CAIRGQGKDTQYF. The DNA of the CDR3 is TGTGCCATCAGAGGACAGGGAAAAGATACGCAGTATTTT.